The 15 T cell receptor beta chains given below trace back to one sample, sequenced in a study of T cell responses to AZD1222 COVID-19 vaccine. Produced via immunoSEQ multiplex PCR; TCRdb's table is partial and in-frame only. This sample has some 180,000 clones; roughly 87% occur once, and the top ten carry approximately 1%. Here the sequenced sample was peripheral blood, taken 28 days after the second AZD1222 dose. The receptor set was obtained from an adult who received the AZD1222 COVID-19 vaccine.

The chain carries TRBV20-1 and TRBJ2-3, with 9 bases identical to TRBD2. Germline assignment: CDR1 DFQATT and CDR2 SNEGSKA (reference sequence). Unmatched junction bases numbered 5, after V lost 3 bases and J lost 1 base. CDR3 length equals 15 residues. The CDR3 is CSASRPSGGTDTQYF. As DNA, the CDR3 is TGCAGTGCTAGTAGGCCTAGCGGGGGCACAGATACGCAGTATTTT.

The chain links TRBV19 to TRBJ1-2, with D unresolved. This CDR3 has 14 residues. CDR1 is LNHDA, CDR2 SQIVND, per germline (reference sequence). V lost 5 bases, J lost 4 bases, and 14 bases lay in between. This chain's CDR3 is CASSASIVFYGYTF. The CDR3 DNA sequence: TGTGCCAGTAGTGCCTCGATAGTTTTCTATGGCTACACCTTC. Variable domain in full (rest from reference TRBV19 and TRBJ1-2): DGGITQSPKYLFRKEGQNVTLSCEQNLNHDAMYWYRQDPGQGLRLIYYSQIVNDFQKGDIAEGYSVSREKKESFPLTVTSAQKNPTAFYLCASSASIVFYGYTFGSGTRLTVV.

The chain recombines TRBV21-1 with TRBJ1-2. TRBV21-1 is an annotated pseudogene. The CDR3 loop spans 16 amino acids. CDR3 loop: CASSNDPGRPSYGYTF. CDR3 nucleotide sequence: TGTGCCAGCAGCAACGACCCCGGGAGGCCCTCCTATGGCTACACCTTC.

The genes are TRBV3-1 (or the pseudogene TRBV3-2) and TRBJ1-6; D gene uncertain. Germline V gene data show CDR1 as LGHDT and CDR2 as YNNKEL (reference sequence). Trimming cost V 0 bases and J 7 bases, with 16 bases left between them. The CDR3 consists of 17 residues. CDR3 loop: CASSQDLAVRGNSPLHF. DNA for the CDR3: TGTGCCAGCAGCCAAGATTTGGCAGTCCGAGGCAATTCACCCCTCCACTTT.

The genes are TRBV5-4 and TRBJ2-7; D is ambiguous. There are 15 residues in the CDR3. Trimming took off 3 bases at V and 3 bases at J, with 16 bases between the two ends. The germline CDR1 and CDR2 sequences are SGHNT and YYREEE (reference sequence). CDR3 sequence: CASSSPLQGIYEQYF. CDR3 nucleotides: TGTGCCAGCAGCTCACCGCTACAAGGGATCTACGAGCAGTACTTC.

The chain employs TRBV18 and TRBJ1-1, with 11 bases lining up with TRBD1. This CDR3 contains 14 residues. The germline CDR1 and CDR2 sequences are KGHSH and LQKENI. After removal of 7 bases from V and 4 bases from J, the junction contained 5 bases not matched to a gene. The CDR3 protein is CASWTGGVGTEAFF. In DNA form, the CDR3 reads TGTGCCAGCTGGACAGGGGGCGTCGGCACTGAAGCTTTCTTT.

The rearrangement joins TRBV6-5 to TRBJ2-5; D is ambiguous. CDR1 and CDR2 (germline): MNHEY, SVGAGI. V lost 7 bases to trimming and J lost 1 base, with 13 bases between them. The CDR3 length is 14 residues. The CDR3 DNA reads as TGTGCCAGCACACAGTACCTACTCCAAGAGACCCAGTACTTC. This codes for CASTQYLLQETQYF.

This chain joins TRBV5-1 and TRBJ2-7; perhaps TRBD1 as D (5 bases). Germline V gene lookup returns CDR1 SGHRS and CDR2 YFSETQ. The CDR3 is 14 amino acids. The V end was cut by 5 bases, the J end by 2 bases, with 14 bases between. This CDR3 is CASRLNTGAYEQYF. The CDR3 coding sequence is TGCGCCAGCAGACTGAACACAGGCGCCTACGAGCAGTACTTC.

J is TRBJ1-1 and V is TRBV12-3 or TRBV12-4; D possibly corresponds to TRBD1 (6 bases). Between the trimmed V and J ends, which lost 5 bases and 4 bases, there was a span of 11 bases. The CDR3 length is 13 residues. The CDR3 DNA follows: TGTGCCAGCAGTCGGGGGCCGGGCACTGAAGCTTTCTTT. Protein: CASSRGPGTEAFF.

CDR3 DNA sequence: TGTGCCAGCAGTCGGACCACCTACGAGCAGTACTTC. It specifies CASSRTTYEQYF. The chain carries TRBV12-3 or TRBV12-4 and TRBJ2-7; no reliable D call. The CDR3 has 12 amino acids. V was pared by 5 bases and J by 2 bases, with 7 bases between.

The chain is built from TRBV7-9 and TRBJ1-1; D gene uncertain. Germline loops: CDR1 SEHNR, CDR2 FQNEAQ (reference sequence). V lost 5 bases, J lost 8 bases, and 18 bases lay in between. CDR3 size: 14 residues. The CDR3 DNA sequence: TGTGCCAGCAGCCTAGAGGTCGGGCTGACCGAAGCTTTCTTT. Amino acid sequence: CASSLEVGLTEAFF.

The CDR3 DNA reads as TGCGCCAGCAGCTTGACAATCGGCCCTGCAGATACGCAGTATTTT. As protein: CASSLTIGPADTQYF. V and J are TRBV5-1 and TRBJ2-3; D is uncertain. The CDR3 has 15 residues. CDR1 is SGHRS and CDR2 is YFSETQ in the germline V gene. The ends were cut back, 1 base at V and 4 bases at J, with 13 bases in the middle.

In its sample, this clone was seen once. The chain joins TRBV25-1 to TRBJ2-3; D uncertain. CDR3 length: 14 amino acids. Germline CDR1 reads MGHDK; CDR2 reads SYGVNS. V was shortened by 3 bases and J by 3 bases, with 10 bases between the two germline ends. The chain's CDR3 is CASSDRSQTDTQYF. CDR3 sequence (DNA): TGTGCCAGCAGTGATCGATCTCAGACAGATACGCAGTATTTT.

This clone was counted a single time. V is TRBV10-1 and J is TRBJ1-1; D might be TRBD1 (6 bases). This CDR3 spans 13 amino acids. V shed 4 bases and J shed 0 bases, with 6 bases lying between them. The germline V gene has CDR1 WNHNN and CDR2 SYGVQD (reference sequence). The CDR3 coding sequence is TGCGCCAGCAGTGCAGGGGTGAACACTGAAGCTTTCTTT. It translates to CASSAGVNTEAFF.

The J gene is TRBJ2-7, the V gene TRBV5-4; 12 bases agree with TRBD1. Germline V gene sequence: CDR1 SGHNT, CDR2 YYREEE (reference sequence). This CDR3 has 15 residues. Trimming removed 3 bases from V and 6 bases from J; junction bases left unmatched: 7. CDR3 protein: CASSYPGQGAREQYF. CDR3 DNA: TGTGCCAGCAGCTACCCGGGACAGGGGGCTCGCGAGCAGTACTTC.